Each of the 28 T cell receptor beta chains below was sequenced from the same sample in a study of monozygotic twins with inflammatory bowel disease. TCRdb re-called the 5' RACE reads and gives one entry per CDR3 protein, without DNA. Reported are roughly 300,000 distinct CDR3 sequences; the ten largest clones contain more than 4.5%. The sequenced sample was blood. The receptors were gathered from a human donor with ulcerative colitis or Crohn's disease, or a healthy co-twin of an affected twin (not recorded which).

The chain carries TRBV6-1 and TRBJ1-5; TCRdb's D call, TRBD1, is unchecked because there is no DNA. The CDR3 is 15 residues long. Germline values: CDR1 MNHNS, CDR2 SASEGT. Here the CDR3 reads CASSTNSGAKQPQHF.

This CDR3 is CATSDFQGGTGELFF. The J gene is TRBJ2-2, the V gene TRBV24-1; TCRdb's assignment of TRBD1 cannot be checked, as there is no DNA. The CDR3 covers 15 residues. Germline values: CDR1 KGHDR, CDR2 SFDVKD.

The V and J genes are TRBV9 and TRBJ2-5; TCRdb gives TRBD1 as the D gene, but with no DNA this cannot be confirmed. Germline V gene data show CDR1 as SGDLS and CDR2 as YYNGEE. The CDR3 totals 15 residues. The CDR3 sequence is CASSPLLPMGQTQYF.

The chain couples TRBV28 to TRBJ2-2; with no DNA, the TCRdb D assignment of TRBD1 cannot be verified. From germline, CDR1 is MDHEN and CDR2 SYDVKM. The CDR3 is 13 amino acids. CDR3 region: CASRKTGVGELFF.

The chain carries TRBV30 and TRBJ1-1. The CDR3 consists of 12 residues. The V gene's germline CDR1 is GTSNPN and CDR2 SVGIG (reference sequence). The CDR3 region is CAWSPAKTEAFF. Full variable domain (rest looked up from reference TRBV30 and TRBJ1-1): SQTIHQWPATLVQPVGSPLSLECTVEGTSNPNLYWYRQAAGRGLQLLFYSVGIGQISSEVPQNLSASRPQDRQFILSSKKLLLSDSGFYLCAWSPAKTEAFFGQGTRLTVV.

This CDR3 reads CSAPTLGDQMSGYTF. The chain uses TRBV20-1 and TRBJ1-2. The CDR3 length is 15 residues. The V gene's germline CDR1 is DFQATT and CDR2 SNEGSKA (reference sequence).

The V call is TRBV7-2, the J call TRBJ1-1. Germline V gene data show CDR1 as SGHTA and CDR2 as FQGNSA. The length of the CDR3 is 13 residues. The CDR3 sequence is CASSLVANTEAFF. Supplemented by reference TRBV7-2 and TRBJ1-1, the full variable domain reads GAGVSQSPSNKVTEKGKDVELRCDPISGHTALYWYRQSLGQGLEFLIYFQGNSAPDKSGLPSDRFSAERTGGSVSTLTIQRTQQEDSAVYLCASSLVANTEAFFGQGTRLTVV.

The chain carries TRBV6-2 or TRBV6-3 and TRBJ2-3; TCRdb indicates TRBD1, and absent DNA this call remains unverified. The CDR3 sequence is 15 residues long. Germline CDR1 MNHEY, CDR2 SVGEGT. CDR3 residues: CASSPRTGGGDTQYF.

The chain recombines TRBV10-3 with TRBJ2-7; TCRdb returns TRBD1, unconfirmable since there is no DNA. This CDR3 has 17 residues. Germline V gene lookup returns CDR1 ENHRY and CDR2 SYGVKD. The CDR3 is CAISEPWTGVINDEQYF.

The chain is built from TRBV3-1 and TRBJ2-6. This CDR3 has 18 residues. Germline assignment: CDR1 LGHDT and CDR2 YNNKEL (reference sequence). CDR3 amino acids: CASSQDLKGIAGANVLTF.

The genes are TRBV18 and TRBJ2-1. The CDR3 runs 12 residues. CDR1 is KGHSH and CDR2 is LQKENI in the germline V gene. CDR3 sequence: CASSPASSEQFF.

V gene TRBV12-3 or TRBV12-4 combines with J gene TRBJ1-5. The CDR3 totals 13 residues. This CDR3 is CASSPDRYQSQHF.

The rearrangement joins TRBV19 to TRBJ1-2; TCRdb reports TRBD1, a call that lacks DNA to check it against. The CDR3 covers 14 residues. Germline loops: CDR1 LNHDA, CDR2 SQIVND (reference sequence). The CDR3 region is CASTPQGIDYGYTF.

This chain uses TRBV2 with TRBJ2-3. The V gene's germline CDR1 is SNHLY and CDR2 FYNNEI. This CDR3 spans 13 amino acids. The CDR3 spells CASSAGVTDTQYF. Drawing the rest from reference TRBV2 and TRBJ2-3, the complete variable domain is EPEVTQTPSHQVTQMGQEVILRCVPISNHLYFYWYRQILGQKVEFLVSFYNNEISEKSEIFDDQFSVERPDGSNFTLKIRSTKLEDSAMYFCASSAGVTDTQYFGPGTRLTVL.

The chain links TRBV28 to TRBJ2-7; TCRdb's D call, TRBD1, is unchecked because there is no DNA. The CDR3 is 13 residues long. Germline values: CDR1 MDHEN, CDR2 SYDVKM. This CDR3 is CASRGTGRGEQYF.

V and J are TRBV28 and TRBJ2-4; TCRdb indicates TRBD1, and absent DNA this call remains unverified. From germline, CDR1 is MDHEN and CDR2 SYDVKM. The CDR3 spans 14 residues. CDR3: CASTLRGTKNIQYF. Filled out from reference TRBV28 and TRBJ2-4, the complete variable domain reads DVKVTQSSRYLVKRTGEKVFLECVQDMDHENMFWYRQDPGLGLRLIYFSYDVKMKEKGDIPEGYSVSREKKERFSLILESASTNQTSMYLCASTLRGTKNIQYFGAGTRLSVL.

The CDR3 reads CASSHGDWTSGYYEQYF. This chain uses TRBV14 with TRBJ2-7; TCRdb's assignment of TRBD2 cannot be checked, as there is no DNA. Germline V CDR1 and CDR2: SGHDN, FVKESK. This CDR3 has 17 residues.

The V gene is TRBV12-3 or TRBV12-4, the J gene TRBJ1-2; the TCRdb call, TRBD1, lacks DNA for checking. The CDR3 totals 14 residues. The CDR3 loop is CASSTTGTLYGYTF.

The chain carries TRBV7-8 and TRBJ2-7; the D call from TCRdb, TRBD1, cannot be confirmed without DNA. From germline, CDR1 is SGHVS and CDR2 FQNEAQ. CDR3 length: 16 residues. The CDR3 loop is CASSLYNWGTIDEQYF.

This chain joins TRBV20-1 and TRBJ1-3; TCRdb reports TRBD1, a call that lacks DNA to check it against. Germline values: CDR1 DFQATT, CDR2 SNEGSKA (reference sequence). This CDR3 region has 16 residues. The CDR3 loop is CSAKGAGKGSGNTIYF.

The chain carries TRBV2 and TRBJ2-7; TCRdb reports TRBD1, a call that lacks DNA to check it against. The CDR3 runs 14 residues. Germline V lookup: CDR1 SNHLY, CDR2 FYNNEI. The CDR3 reads CASSDDRVLYEQYF.

The V and J genes are TRBV18 and TRBJ2-1; TCRdb's D call, TRBD1, is unchecked because there is no DNA. The length of the CDR3 is 19 residues. The V gene's germline CDR1 is KGHSH and CDR2 LQKENI. CDR3 residues: CASSPSLADRGFSYNEQFF.

This chain connects TRBV7-2 to TRBJ2-3; no DNA is available, so the TRBD2 call from TCRdb remains unchecked. The V gene's germline CDR1 is SGHTA and CDR2 FQGNSA. The CDR3 totals 14 residues. The CDR3 reads CASRIAGGSDTQYF.

The V and J genes are TRBV27 and TRBJ1-6; TCRdb selects TRBD1, and the lack of DNA leaves this call unchecked. There are 13 residues in the CDR3. CDR1 and CDR2 from the germline V gene are MNHEY and SMNVEV (reference sequence). The CDR3 sequence: CASSDRVISPLHF.

The chain couples TRBV7-2 to TRBJ1-4; TCRdb designates TRBD1, a call that cannot be tested without DNA. CDR3 size: 14 residues. From germline, CDR1 is SGHTA and CDR2 FQGNSA. The CDR3 loop reads CASSLERRGEKLFF.

This chain uses TRBV7-6 with TRBJ1-1; there is no DNA to check the TCRdb D call of TRBD1. Germline loops: CDR1 SGHVS, CDR2 FNYEAQ. This CDR3 contains 15 residues. CDR3 in amino acids: CASSALQGADTEAFF. Drawing the rest from reference TRBV7-6 and TRBJ1-1, the complete variable domain is GAGVSQSPRYKVTKRGQDVALRCDPISGHVSLYWYRQALGQGPEFLTYFNYEAQQDKSGLPNDRFSAERPEGSISTLTIQRTEQRDSAMYRCASSALQGADTEAFFGQGTRLTVV.

The chain is built from TRBV9 and TRBJ2-7; the D call from TCRdb, TRBD1, cannot be confirmed without DNA. The CDR3 spans 14 residues. CDR1 is SGDLS and CDR2 is YYNGEE in the germline V gene. The chain's CDR3 is CASSVEYRGHEQYF.

The CDR3 loop is CASSSGQINAKPSYGYTF. This rearrangement joins TRBV5-5 to TRBJ1-2; the D gene TCRdb calls, TRBD1, cannot be checked with no DNA. CDR1 is SGHKS and CDR2 is YYEKEE in the germline V gene (reference sequence). This CDR3 spans 18 amino acids.